The source of this T cell receptor (beta chain) is a study of OX40 agonist ivuxolimab in advanced cancers. Across the study: Treatment received earlier with anti-PD-1, anti-PD-L1 or anti-CTLA-4 agents was allowed, and over 35% had some.

The CDR3 has 12 residues. Germline V CDR1 and CDR2: MNHNS, SASEGT. With 11 bases clipped from V and 4 bases from J, the junction kept 4 bases outside the gene matches. Assay: immunoSEQ multiplex PCR; the TCRdb copy retains only in-frame clones and omits some. The data hold fewer than 85,000 clones, with 70% to 90% observed a single time. On this clone: Antigen specificity is unknown.

Study-wide findings and caveats: On average, a greater number of expanded clones characterised CD8+ T cells relative to CD4+.

This clonotype was sampled from an adult with an advanced solid tumor such as melanoma, head and neck, liver or kidney cancer. Sample: CD4+ or CD8+ T cells sorted from blood, taken in a trial of the OX40 agonist ivuxolimab. This sequence joins TRBV6-1 and TRBJ2-7; 11 nucleotides line up with TRBD1. DNA for the CDR3: TGTGCCTCGGACAGGGGGCGGTACGAGCAGTACTTC. Its translation is CASDRGRYEQYF.